A single sample gave rise to the 19 T cell receptor beta chains below, sequenced in a study of CD8 T cells in ankylosing spondylitis (dated by TCRdb to about 2017). Broad study findings and their caveats: Blood from ankylosing spondylitis patients appeared to be characterized by a TCR beta motif made up of 8 or 9 highly homologous amino acid variants.

Their cognate antigens are unknown. Library prep was done by 5' RACE. This sample was sequenced with an Illumina HiSeq 2500. Through fastp at Q25 and MiXCR, TCRdb rebuilt clones from the public reads, retaining in-frame beta chains. Entries are consolidated by CDR3 protein sequence, retaining the most common genes and DNA. The sample includes almost 400,000 distinct CDR3 sequences, with about a fifth observed a single time. The ten largest clones represent less than 20% of the sample. The material sequenced was blood, either unsorted or a sorted T cell fraction (not recorded which). The receptors stem from a male donor with ankylosing spondylitis.

The V call is TRBV10-1, the J call TRBJ2-3; D is undetermined. The ends were cut back, 3 bases at V and 4 bases at J, with 11 bases in the middle. Germline V gene sequence: CDR1 WNHNN, CDR2 SYGVQD (reference sequence). The CDR3 sequence is 14 residues long. The CDR3 protein is CASSDRASSDTQYF. CDR3 coding DNA: TGCGCCAGCAGTGATCGGGCCTCCTCAGATACGCAGTATTTT.

The CDR3 nucleotides are TGTGCCAGCTACTGGACTAGCGAGGGTACGCAGTATTTT. Amino acids: CASYWTSEGTQYF. This chain uses TRBV18 with TRBJ2-3, with TRBD2 identical over 9 bases. V dropped 7 bases and J dropped 8; count of bases not matched to a gene: 7. Germline V gives CDR1 KGHSH, CDR2 LQKENI. The CDR3 consists of 13 residues.

This rearrangement joins TRBV20-1 to TRBJ2-7, with 10 bases fitting TRBD1. V shed 1 base, J shed 9 bases, and the junction held 6 bases outside the gene matches. The CDR3 has 13 residues. CDR1 DFQATT and CDR2 SNEGSKA come from the germline V gene (reference sequence). The CDR3 sequence is CSARATGGDGQYF. The CDR3 nucleotides read TGCAGTGCTAGAGCGACAGGGGGCGATGGGCAGTACTTC.

This clonotype was detected only a few times. The chain carries TRBV19 and TRBJ2-2, with TRBD2 matching 8 bases. The CDR3 is made up of 16 amino acids. The ends lost 8 bases at V and 0 bases at J; junction bases unmatched: 8. Per germline, CDR1 LNHDA and CDR2 SQIVND (reference sequence). The CDR3 DNA follows: TGTGCCAGTTCCCAAACTAGCGGATCGAACACCGGGGAGCTGTTTTTT. Its translation is CASSQTSGSNTGELFF.

This clonotype has just one count. At one end the junction does not follow the germline gene, possibly because of a read error. V and J are TRBV28 and TRBJ1-1; tentative D call: TRBD1 (5 bases). The CDR3 is 11 amino acids. CDR1 is MDHEN and CDR2 is SYDVKM in the germline V gene. Here the CDR3 DNA reads TGTACCAGCAGCCGCGACAGTGAAGCTTTCTTT. This codes for CTSSRDSEAFF.

Here the CDR3 DNA reads TGTGCCAGCAGTTACTCCCTGGCGGACGCGGACACCGGGGAGCTGTTTTTT. The encoded protein is CASSYSLADADTGELFF. The V and J genes are TRBV6-5 and TRBJ2-2, with D unclear. V shed 0 bases and J shed 3 bases, with 14 bases lying between them. CDR3 length equals 17 residues. Germline lookup yields CDR1 MNHEY and CDR2 SVGAGI.

This chain links TRBV29-1 with TRBJ1-1; a possible D gene is TRBD1 (5 bases). Germline V gene sequence: CDR1 SQVTM, CDR2 ANQGSEA. This CDR3 comprises 14 residues. V was clipped by 3 bases and J by 5 bases, with 16 bases between them. The CDR3 DNA is TGCAGCGTTGATGAGGCAGGGACGAGGACTGAAGCTTTCTTT. Amino acids: CSVDEAGTRTEAFF.

The V gene is TRBV6-1, the J gene TRBJ2-1; D ambiguous. CDR3 size: 15 residues. Germline-derived CDR1 and CDR2 are MNHNS and SASEGT. The V and J ends lost 7 bases and 7 bases respectively, with 20 bases between them. The CDR3 region is CASTGLVWLRNEQFF. The CDR3 DNA reads TGTGCCAGCACGGGTCTTGTATGGTTGCGGAATGAGCAGTTCTTC.

J is TRBJ1-1 and V is TRBV5-1; no clear D. The CDR3 is 13 amino acids. Germline V gives CDR1 SGHRS, CDR2 YFSETQ. Trimming took 4 bases from V and 3 from J, leaving 10 bases between them. CDR3 nucleotide sequence: TGCGCCAGCAGCCCTAGGCCCGACACTGAAGCTTTCTTT. Translation gives CASSPRPDTEAFF.

This clonotype was recorded once. As DNA, the CDR3 is TGTGCCAGCAGTTTGGGGAGACAATCTCCCTACGAGCAGTACTTC. Its translation: CASSLGRQSPYEQYF. J is TRBJ2-7 and V is TRBV28; possible D gene TRBD2, 5 bases. CDR3 length: 15 amino acids. Trimming removed 3 bases at V and 2 bases at J, with 14 bases between. The V gene's germline CDR1 is MDHEN and CDR2 SYDVKM.

This clonotype has just a few counts. The chain recombines TRBV6-1 with TRBJ2-1; 8 nucleotides agree with TRBD2. The germline V gene has CDR1 MNHNS and CDR2 SASEGT. The CDR3 sequence is 16 residues long. Germline trimming cut 7 bases from V and 9 bases from J; bases unmatched to any gene: 17. The CDR3 protein is CASIETGTRRSGEQFF. CDR3 in DNA: TGTGCCAGCATCGAGACCGGGACTAGGCGAAGTGGTGAGCAGTTCTTC.

This clonotype was counted a few times. This chain joins TRBV7-8 and TRBJ2-5; no definite D call. The V end was cut by 4 bases, the J end by 4 bases, with 13 bases between. CDR1 is SGHVS and CDR2 is FQNEAQ in the germline V gene. This CDR3 has 14 residues. Here the CDR3 reads CASSSIRVRETQYF. The CDR3 DNA reads TGTGCCAGCAGCTCGATTAGGGTGCGAGAGACCCAGTACTTC.

This clonotype has just one count. The DNA of the CDR3 is TGCGCCAGCAGCCCCCGACAGGGCCCCGACTATGGCTACACCTTC. Encoded protein: CASSPRQGPDYGYTF. The genes are TRBV5-1 and TRBJ1-2, with TRBD1 identical over 7 bases. The CDR3 has 15 amino acids. Germline V gives CDR1 SGHRS, CDR2 YFSETQ. V lost 4 bases, J lost 3 bases, and 9 bases stayed unmatched.

The chain recombines TRBV29-1 with TRBJ1-1; 9 positions agree with TRBD1. CDR3 length: 14 residues. After removal of 4 bases from V and 4 bases from J, the junction contained 7 bases not matched to a gene. The germline gives CDR1 SQVTM, CDR2 ANQGSEA. The CDR3 loop is CSVGGDRGFTEAFF. The CDR3 DNA sequence: TGCAGCGTTGGGGGCGACAGGGGGTTCACTGAAGCTTTCTTT.

This clonotype was detected only a few times. V and J are TRBV6-6 and TRBJ1-5; D remains unclear. This CDR3 region has 12 residues. CDR1 MNHNY and CDR2 SVGAGI come from the germline V gene (reference sequence). The V gene lost 2 bases and the J gene lost 8 bases, with 7 bases spanning the gap. CDR3 sequence (DNA): TGTGCCAGCAGTTACGGGTATGAGCCCCAGCATTTT. It specifies CASSYGYEPQHF.

This clonotype was detected many times. J is TRBJ2-4 and V is TRBV12-3 or TRBV12-4, with D maybe TRBD2 (8 bases). V lost 6 bases and J lost 6, with 21 bases in between. The CDR3 sequence is 16 residues long. CDR3 loop: CASRLGGDSPGNIQYF. The CDR3 region has the DNA TGTGCCAGCAGGCTCGGGGGGGACAGTCCAGGAAACATTCAGTACTTC.

This clonotype was observed a few times. V gene TRBV28 combines with J gene TRBJ1-1; tentative D call: TRBD1 (6 bases). The CDR3 is 14 amino acids. CDR1 and CDR2 from the germline V gene are MDHEN and SYDVKM. Deletions cut 6 bases from V and 5 bases from J, with 16 bases between. The CDR3, as DNA: TGTGCCAGCAGCGGGGGGGGGCGACGAACTGAAGCTTTCTTT. Translation: CASSGGGRRTEAFF.

The chain combines TRBV10-2 with TRBJ2-1; 8 nucleotides match TRBD2. V dropped 5 bases and J dropped 8; count of bases not matched to a gene: 14. This CDR3 contains 16 residues. Per germline, CDR1 WSHSY and CDR2 SAAADI. The CDR3 loop is CASSRDIGTSTHEQFF. The CDR3 DNA reads TGCGCCAGCAGTAGGGATATTGGGACTAGTACGCATGAGCAGTTCTTC.

This chain uses TRBV4-2 with TRBJ2-2; 8 nucleotides line up with TRBD1. There are 16 residues in the CDR3. J was trimmed by 0 bases and V by 4 bases; bases with no gene match: 4. Germline V gives CDR1 LGHNA, CDR2 YNFKEQ. The CDR3 loop reads CASSPRTGPNTGELFF. The CDR3 DNA follows: TGTGCCAGCAGCCCCCGGACAGGGCCGAACACCGGGGAGCTGTTTTTT.